The source of this TCR beta chain is a study of identical twins. The sample holds a few counts of this clonotype. J gave up 7 bases and V 2 bases, and 8 bases lay outside the gene matches. The CDR3 spans 16 residues. Each CDR3 protein gets one entry after TCRdb re-called the 5' RACE reads with MiXCR. The table records approximately 550,000 distinct CDR3 sequences, approximately 20% of them present only once. This same sample was also part of a study on yellow fever vaccine responses in identical twins.

The source of this sequence is a woman aged 18-30 years in good health. The chain carries TRBV12-3 or TRBV12-4 and TRBJ2-1; TRBD2 aligns across 10 bases. Specimen: CD4+ T cells sorted from blood. As DNA, the CDR3 is TGTGCCAGCAGTTTACGGGAGCGGGGGGGCGGTAATGAGCAGTTCTTC. Translation gives CASSLRERGGGNEQFF.